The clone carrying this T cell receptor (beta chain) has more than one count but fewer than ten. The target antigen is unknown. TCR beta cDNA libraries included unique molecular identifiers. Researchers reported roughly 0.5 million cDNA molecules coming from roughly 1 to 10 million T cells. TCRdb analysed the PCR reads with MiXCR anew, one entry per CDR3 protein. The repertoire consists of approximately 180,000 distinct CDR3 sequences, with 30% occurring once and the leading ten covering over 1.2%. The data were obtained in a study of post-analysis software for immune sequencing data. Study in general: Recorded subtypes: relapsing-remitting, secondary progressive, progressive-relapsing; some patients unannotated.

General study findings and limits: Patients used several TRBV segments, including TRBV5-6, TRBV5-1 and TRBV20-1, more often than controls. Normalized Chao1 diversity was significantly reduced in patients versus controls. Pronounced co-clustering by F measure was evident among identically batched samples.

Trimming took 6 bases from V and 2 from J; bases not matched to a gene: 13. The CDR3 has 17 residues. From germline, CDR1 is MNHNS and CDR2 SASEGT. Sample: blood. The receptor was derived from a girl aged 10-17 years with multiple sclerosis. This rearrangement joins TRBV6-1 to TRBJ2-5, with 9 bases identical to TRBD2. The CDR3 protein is CASRKRGTSRIQETQYF. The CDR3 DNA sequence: TGTGCCAGCAGAAAGCGCGGGACTAGCAGAATTCAAGAGACCCAGTACTTC.